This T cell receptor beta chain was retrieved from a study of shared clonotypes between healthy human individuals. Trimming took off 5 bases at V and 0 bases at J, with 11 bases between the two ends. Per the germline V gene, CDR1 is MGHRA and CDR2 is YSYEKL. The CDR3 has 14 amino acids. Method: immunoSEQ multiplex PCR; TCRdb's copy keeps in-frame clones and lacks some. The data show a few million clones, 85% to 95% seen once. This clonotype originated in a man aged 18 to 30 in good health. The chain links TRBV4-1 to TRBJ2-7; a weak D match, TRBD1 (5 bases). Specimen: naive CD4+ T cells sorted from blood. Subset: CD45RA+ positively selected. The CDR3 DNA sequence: TGCGCCAGCAGCTTAGGACATAACTCCTACGAGCAGTACTTC. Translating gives CASSLGHNSYEQYF.